These 22 T cell receptor beta chains came from one sample sequenced in a study of cytomegalovirus exposure and HLA in healthy donors. Primers: 60 Vbeta forward and 13 Jbeta reverse. Assay used: immunoSEQ multiplex PCR; TCRdb lists only in-frame clones, some missing. The sample carries approximately 150,000 clones, about 80% recorded once. The source material was PBMCs. These TCRs come from a woman between 45 and 60 years old in good health and CMV-seronegative.

V usage is TRBV4-3 and J usage is TRBJ2-1; the D is unclear. Germline V gives CDR1 LGHNA, CDR2 YSLEER. V gave up 1 base and J gave up 0 bases, with 7 bases separating them. CDR3 size: 15 residues. The CDR3 is CASSQVWSSYNEQFF. CDR3 bases: TGCGCCAGCAGCCAAGTCTGGAGCTCCTACAATGAGCAGTTCTTC.

In its sample, this clone was seen once. J is TRBJ2-5 and V is TRBV15; 10 nucleotides agree with TRBD2. Germline assignment: CDR1 LNHNV and CDR2 YYDKDF (reference sequence). The CDR3 contains 17 residues. Trimming removed 3 bases from V and 1 base from J; junction bases left unmatched: 8. CDR3 sequence: CATSRSLAGTFQETQYF. For the CDR3, the DNA is TGTGCCACCAGCAGGTCACTAGCGGGGACCTTCCAAGAGACCCAGTACTTC.

The gene calls are TRBV30 and TRBJ2-7; 9 bases are shared with TRBD2. The V gene's germline CDR1 is GTSNPN and CDR2 SVGIG (reference sequence). The CDR3 loop spans 17 amino acids. Germline trimming cut 2 bases from V and 7 bases from J; bases unmatched to any gene: 18. CDR3 region: CAWSIRRLAVQAGEQYF. The CDR3 DNA follows: TGTGCCTGGAGTATTCGCCGACTAGCGGTACAGGCGGGTGAGCAGTACTTC.

The table lists this clone with a count of one. This chain joins TRBV5-1 and TRBJ2-6, with 14 bases aligning to TRBD2. Trimming at V came to 1 base and at J to 0 bases, leaving 3 bases not matched to a gene. Germline V gene data show CDR1 as SGHRS and CDR2 as YFSETQ. The CDR3 runs 19 residues. CDR3: CASSLNGLAGGSGANVLTF. The CDR3 DNA follows: TGCGCCAGCAGCTTGAATGGACTAGCGGGGGGCTCTGGGGCCAACGTCCTGACTTTC.

The J gene is TRBJ2-7, the V gene TRBV5-4; TRBD1 is a possible D gene (6 bases). Germline V gene sequence: CDR1 SGHNT, CDR2 YYREEE (reference sequence). V shed 0 bases and J shed 3 bases, with 10 bases lying between them. This CDR3 is 14 amino acids long. The CDR3 reads CASSLGVQGYEQYF. CDR3 coding DNA: TGTGCCAGCAGCTTGGGTGTACAGGGCTACGAGCAGTACTTC.

This clone was picked up a small number of times. Compared with germline, one end of the junction differs, possibly owing to a read error. The CDR3 nucleotides are TGCAGCGTTGACGGGAACGCTGAAGCTTTCTTT. This codes for CSVDGNAEAFF. The chain has TRBV29-1 and TRBJ1-1, with D unclear. Looked up from germline, CDR1 is SQVTM and CDR2 is ANQGSEA. The CDR3 extends over 11 amino acids.

The table lists this clone with a few counts. The V gene is TRBV5-4, the J gene TRBJ1-4, with unresolved D. This CDR3 has 15 amino acids. V was cut by 1 base and J by 5 bases, with 12 bases left in between. Germline assignment: CDR1 SGHNT and CDR2 YYREEE (reference sequence). CDR3 in amino acids: CASSLWSQRNEKLFF. Here the CDR3 DNA reads TGTGCCAGCAGCTTGTGGAGTCAGAGAAATGAAAAACTGTTTTTT.

The CDR3 protein is CSGVPSQRSTDTQYF. In nucleotides, the CDR3 is TGCAGCGGGGTTCCGAGCCAGCGGAGCACAGATACGCAGTATTTT. The chain is built from TRBV29-1 and TRBJ2-3, with D tentatively TRBD2 (5 bases). The germline V and J ends were trimmed by 7 bases and 0 bases, with 17 bases remaining between them. There are 15 residues in the CDR3. Germline V gene sequence: CDR1 SQVTM, CDR2 ANQGSEA.

This clone was seen a few times. The genes are TRBV6-1 and TRBJ2-1, with 10 bases matching TRBD2. The CDR3 contains 15 residues. The V gene's germline CDR1 is MNHNS and CDR2 SASEGT. With 7 bases clipped from V and 8 bases from J, the junction kept 11 bases outside the gene matches. The CDR3 region has the DNA TGTGCCAGCACCATCGAGGCTAGCGGGAGTTATGAGCAGTTCTTC. This sequence encodes CASTIEASGSYEQFF.

The sample holds a few counts of this clone. The chain is built from TRBV5-1 and TRBJ2-7; tentatively, D is TRBD2 (6 bases). This CDR3 is 15 amino acids long. The V gene's germline CDR1 is SGHRS and CDR2 YFSETQ. With 3 bases removed from V and 3 bases from J, the gap between germline ends came to 16 bases. The CDR3, as DNA: TGCGCCAGCAGCTATGGGGTGTTGGGGGGCTACGAGCAGTACTTC. It is translated as CASSYGVLGGYEQYF.

CDR3 bases: TGTGCCAGCAGACCCGGGACAGAGATTCCTAACTATGGCTACACCTTC. Its translation: CASRPGTEIPNYGYTF. The chain recombines TRBV5-4 with TRBJ1-2; 7 positions agree with TRBD1. Trimming took 5 bases from V and 0 from J; bases not matched to a gene: 10. CDR1 is SGHNT, CDR2 YYREEE, per germline (reference sequence). This CDR3 contains 16 residues.

The J gene is TRBJ1-6, the V gene TRBV29-1, with TRBD1 identical over 7 bases. Unmatched junction bases numbered 4, after V lost 7 bases and J lost 4 bases. The germline V gene encodes CDR1 SQVTM and CDR2 ANQGSEA. This CDR3 region has 13 residues. The CDR3 region has the DNA TGCAGCGCCTCGACAGGGTATAATTCACCCCTCCACTTT. It specifies CSASTGYNSPLHF. Using reference TRBV29-1 and TRBJ1-6 for the parts outside the CDR3, the full variable domain is SAVISQKPSRDICQRGTSLTIQCQVDSQVTMMFWYRQQPGQSLTLIATANQGSEATYESGFVIDKFPISRPNLTFSTLTVSNMSPEDSSIYLCSASTGYNSPLHFGNGTRLTVT.

This rearrangement joins TRBV13 to TRBJ1-2; D might be TRBD1 (5 bases). The CDR3 covers 12 residues. Between the trimmed V and J ends, which lost 2 bases and 11 bases, there was a span of 12 bases. CDR1 is PRHDT, CDR2 FYEKMQ, per germline (reference sequence). The CDR3 nucleotides read TGTGCCAGCAGCTTACAGGGAACTGAATACACCTTC. It encodes CASSLQGTEYTF.

The chain links TRBV29-1 to TRBJ1-4; the D is unclear. V was trimmed by 1 base and J by 7 bases, leaving 4 bases between them. Germline V gene sequence: CDR1 SQVTM, CDR2 ANQGSEA. This CDR3 comprises 11 residues. In DNA, the CDR3 is TGCAGCGTTGAAGTCCTTGAAAAACTGTTTTTT. Its protein product is CSVEVLEKLFF.

This chain uses TRBV14 with TRBJ2-1; TRBD2 agrees at 9 bases. The CDR3 is 14 residues long. With 4 bases clipped from V and 4 bases from J, the junction kept 2 bases outside the gene matches. The V gene's germline CDR1 is SGHDN and CDR2 FVKESK. For the CDR3, the DNA is TGTGCCAGCAGCCGGGCGGGGGGGTACAATGAGCAGTTCTTC. Its protein is CASSRAGGYNEQFF.

The chain combines TRBV5-1 with TRBJ2-2, with TRBD1 as a possible D gene (6 bases). Germline-derived CDR1 and CDR2 are SGHRS and YFSETQ. Deletions cut 2 bases from V and 0 bases from J, with 11 bases between. This CDR3 is 16 amino acids long. The CDR3 bases are TGCGCCAGCAGCTTTTACGGGACACCGAACACCGGGGAGCTGTTTTTT. Translation gives CASSFYGTPNTGELFF. The full variable domain, rest sourced from reference TRBV5-1 and TRBJ2-2, is KAGVTQTPRYLIKTRGQQVTLSCSPISGHRSVSWYQQTPGQGLQFLFEYFSETQRNKGNFPGRFSGRQFSNSRSEMNVSTLELGDSALYLCASSFYGTPNTGELFFGEGSRLTVL.

This clone was found a few times. V is TRBV18 and J is TRBJ1-1; TRBD1 aligns across 7 bases. Germline assignment: CDR1 KGHSH and CDR2 LQKENI. The CDR3 loop spans 13 amino acids. Losses at the gene ends were 6 bases for V and 3 bases for J; bases not matched to a gene: 4. The CDR3 protein is CASSYRGDTEAFF. The CDR3, as DNA: TGTGCCAGCTCCTACAGGGGTGACACTGAAGCTTTCTTT.

In this sample, this clone turned up once. The J gene is TRBJ1-4, the V gene TRBV5-1; weak D call: TRBD1 (5 bases). V gave up 4 bases and J gave up 4 bases, with 14 bases separating them. The CDR3 length is 15 residues. Germline V CDR1 and CDR2: SGHRS, YFSETQ. The CDR3 nucleotides are TGCGCCAGCAGCCTCGGGGGGACCGATAATGAAAAACTGTTTTTT. This translates into CASSLGGTDNEKLFF.

This clone was found once. This rearrangement joins TRBV7-8 to TRBJ1-4, with D uncertain. Trimming removed 0 bases at V and 5 bases at J, with 7 bases between. The CDR3 runs to 14 residues. Germline CDR1 reads SGHVS; CDR2 reads FQNEAQ. CDR3 DNA sequence: TGTGCCAGCAGCTTAGCAGCCTCCAATGAAAAACTGTTTTTT. Translating it yields CASSLAASNEKLFF. The full variable domain, completed using reference TRBV7-8 and TRBJ1-4, is GAGVSQSPRYKVAKRGQDVALRCDPISGHVSLFWYQQALGQGPEFLTYFQNEAQLDKSGLPSDRFFAERPEGSVSTLKIQRTQQEDSAVYLCASSLAASNEKLFFGSGTQLSVL.

This chain links TRBV28 with TRBJ2-5, with TRBD1 matching over 9 bases. There are 17 residues in the CDR3. The junction had 11 bases not matched to a gene; V was cut back by 2 bases and J by 4 bases. Germline V CDR1 and CDR2: MDHEN, SYDVKM. CDR3 in DNA: TGTGCCAGCAGTTTAGCTTCCGGACAGGGGTCGGGAGAGACCCAGTACTTC. This translates into CASSLASGQGSGETQYF. Full variable domain (missing parts from reference TRBV28 and TRBJ2-5): DVKVTQSSRYLVKRTGEKVFLECVQDMDHENMFWYRQDPGLGLRLIYFSYDVKMKEKGDIPEGYSVSREKKERFSLILESASTNQTSMYLCASSLASGQGSGETQYFGPGTRLLVL.

This chain uses TRBV9 with TRBJ2-1; 7 bases are shared with TRBD2. V lost 0 bases to trimming and J lost 3 bases; unmatched junction nucleotides: 6. CDR1 and CDR2 from the germline V gene are SGDLS and YYNGEE. This CDR3 comprises 16 residues. As DNA, the CDR3 is TGTGCCAGCAGCGTAGGGAGGCGGGGGTACTACAATGAGCAGTTCTTC. Translation gives CASSVGRRGYYNEQFF.

The rearrangement uses TRBV4-3 and TRBJ1-3, with 7 bases lining up with TRBD1. Germline V gene sequence: CDR1 LGHNA, CDR2 YSLEER. This CDR3 spans 19 amino acids. The V and J ends lost 1 base and 0 bases, in that order; junction bases with no gene match: 12. The CDR3: CASSQALGTATHSGNTIYF. In DNA, the CDR3 is TGCGCCAGCAGCCAAGCCCTGGGGACAGCTACTCACTCTGGAAACACCATATATTTT.